The 28 T cell receptor beta chains given below trace back to one sample, sequenced in a study of blood T cell repertoires in COVID-19. The protocol was immunoSEQ multiplex PCR, while the TCRdb copy is restricted to in-frame clones and leaves out a portion. The table includes under 250,000 clones, around 83% detected once. The sample was peripheral blood. The receptors here all came from a human donor in a cohort sampled during active COVID-19.

This chain joins TRBV30 and TRBJ1-4; D is possibly TRBD1 (5 bases). The length of the CDR3 is 14 residues. Trimming took off 2 bases at V and 1 base at J, with 8 bases between the two ends. Per germline, CDR1 GTSNPN and CDR2 SVGIG (reference sequence). CDR3 in DNA: TGTGCCTGGAGTCAGACAGTAACTAATGAAAAACTGTTTTTT. It codes for CAWSQTVTNEKLFF. The complete variable domain, with remaining parts taken from reference TRBV30 and TRBJ1-4, reads SQTIHQWPATLVQPVGSPLSLECTVEGTSNPNLYWYRQAAGRGLQLLFYSVGIGQISSEVPQNLSASRPQDRQFILSSKKLLLSDSGFYLCAWSQTVTNEKLFFGSGTQLSVL.

This chain uses TRBV2 with TRBJ2-7; TRBD1 matches at 8 bases. V lost 7 bases and J lost 4; bases outside the gene matches: 9. The CDR3 is 14 amino acids. The germline V gene encodes CDR1 SNHLY and CDR2 FYNNEI. CDR3 DNA: TGTGCCAGCACTGCGCAGGGGGCTCGGTACGAGCAGTACTTC. Translation: CASTAQGARYEQYF.

This chain joins TRBV3-1 (or the pseudogene TRBV3-2) and TRBJ2-5; D is ambiguous. Trimming cost V 5 bases and J 3 bases, with 13 bases left between them. This CDR3 has 14 residues. Germline assignment: CDR1 LGHDT and CDR2 YNNKEL (reference sequence). CDR3 in DNA: TGTGCCAGCAGCGGGCTCTCTATGAAAGAGACCCAGTACTTC. As protein: CASSGLSMKETQYF.

The rearrangement uses TRBV2 and TRBJ2-1; D call uncertain. Germline V CDR1 and CDR2: SNHLY, FYNNEI. The V and J ends lost 4 bases and 7 bases respectively, with 11 bases between them. The CDR3 has 13 residues. CDR3 nucleotide sequence: TGTGCCAGCAGTGGCAATGCAGGAAATGAGCAGTTCTTC. It yields the protein CASSGNAGNEQFF.

The chain has TRBV11-2 and TRBJ2-1, with 13 nucleotides matching TRBD2. V gave up 4 bases and J gave up 5 bases; unmatched junction bases: 11. CDR3 length: 18 amino acids. Germline V gives CDR1 SGHAT, CDR2 FQNNGV. CDR3 sequence (DNA): TGTGCCAGCAGCTCGACGACTAGCGGGAGGATTAGCGACAATGAGCAGTTCTTC. Residues: CASSSTTSGRISDNEQFF.

The chain joins TRBV28 to TRBJ2-7, with a tentative D call TRBD1 (5 bases). From germline, CDR1 is MDHEN and CDR2 SYDVKM. V dropped 6 bases and J dropped 6 bases, with 12 bases sitting between them. The length of the CDR3 is 12 residues. The CDR3 DNA sequence: TGTGCCAGCAGGTCGGACATTCGCGAGCAGTACTTC. Protein sequence: CASRSDIREQYF.

This clone occurred a few times. The V call is TRBV2, the J call TRBJ2-1; D is undetermined. The germline CDR1 and CDR2 sequences are SNHLY and FYNNEI. V was shortened by 4 bases and J by 0 bases, with 10 bases between the two germline ends. This CDR3 has 15 residues. DNA for the CDR3: TGTGCCAGCAGTGGAGCTAGAAGCTCCTACAATGAGCAGTTCTTC. Its translation: CASSGARSSYNEQFF.

The J gene is TRBJ2-7, the V gene TRBV5-4, with a possible D match to TRBD1 (6 bases). This CDR3 has 14 residues. Germline lookup yields CDR1 SGHNT and CDR2 YYREEE (reference sequence). Trimming removed 4 bases at V and 3 bases at J, with 14 bases between. The CDR3 DNA sequence: TGTGCCAGCAGCACAGGGAGTCCCCTCTACGAGCAGTACTTC. Translating it yields CASSTGSPLYEQYF.

The chain has TRBV5-5 and TRBJ1-1; no firm D call. The CDR3 is 15 residues long. With 1 base removed from V and 2 bases from J, the gap between germline ends came to 12 bases. CDR1 SGHKS and CDR2 YYEKEE come from the germline V gene (reference sequence). CDR3 bases: TGTGCCAGCAGCTTGTACTCGACGGGAAACACTGAAGCTTTCTTT. Its translation is CASSLYSTGNTEAFF.

This sequence joins TRBV5-1 and TRBJ2-3; D remains unclear. Germline V gene lookup returns CDR1 SGHRS and CDR2 YFSETQ. The CDR3 runs 13 residues. The V end lost 0 bases, the J end lost 2 bases, and 4 bases lay between the germline ends. CDR3 in DNA: TGCGCCAGCAGCTTGGGACTCACAGATACGCAGTATTTT. Amino acid sequence: CASSLGLTDTQYF.

This chain links TRBV6-6 with TRBJ2-2; the match to TRBD1 covers 10 bases. The CDR3 spans 15 residues. V gave up 5 bases and J gave up 3 bases; unmatched junction bases: 3. Germline V gene data show CDR1 as MNHNY and CDR2 as SVGAGI (reference sequence). CDR3 DNA: TGTGCCAGCAGTACGGGACAGGGGTACACCGGGGAGCTGTTTTTT. Translated, it gives CASSTGQGYTGELFF.

V gene TRBV28 combines with J gene TRBJ2-7, with D tentatively TRBD2 (6 bases). Germline CDR1 reads MDHEN; CDR2 reads SYDVKM. Trimming pared 6 bases from V and 0 bases from J, leaving 9 bases between. The CDR3 contains 13 residues. CDR3 amino acids: CASRTTSSYEQYF. For the CDR3, the DNA is TGTGCCAGCAGAACGACTAGCTCCTACGAGCAGTACTTC. Using reference TRBV28 and TRBJ2-7 for the parts outside the CDR3, the full variable domain is DVKVTQSSRYLVKRTGEKVFLECVQDMDHENMFWYRQDPGLGLRLIYFSYDVKMKEKGDIPEGYSVSREKKERFSLILESASTNQTSMYLCASRTTSSYEQYFGPGTRLTVT.

The chain recombines TRBV3-1 (or the pseudogene TRBV3-2) with TRBJ2-3; D uncertain. Germline-derived CDR1 and CDR2 are LGHDT and YNNKEL (reference sequence). The V end was cut by 4 bases, the J end by 3 bases, with 8 bases between. The CDR3 totals 13 residues. CDR3 DNA sequence: TGTGCCAGCAGCCGTATTGAGACAGATACGCAGTATTTT. Amino acids: CASSRIETDTQYF.

The chain combines TRBV18 with TRBJ1-5; D ambiguous. Germline V gene lookup returns CDR1 KGHSH and CDR2 LQKENI. Trimming took off 3 bases at V and 6 bases at J, with 12 bases between the two ends. This CDR3 is 14 amino acids long. Here the CDR3 DNA reads TGTGCCAGCTCACCCGAGGGAGGCGGTCAGCCCCAGCATTTT. Its protein product is CASSPEGGGQPQHF.

The chain recombines TRBV27 with TRBJ1-1, with D possibly TRBD1 on 5 matching bases. Per germline, CDR1 MNHEY and CDR2 SMNVEV (reference sequence). V lost 4 bases and J lost 4, with 13 bases in between. This CDR3 region has 14 residues. Written as DNA, the CDR3 is TGTGCCAGCAGTTGGGGGGGGGAGAGCACTGAAGCTTTCTTT. Protein: CASSWGGESTEAFF.

This chain links TRBV21-1 with TRBJ2-2; TRBD2, the table's D call, was not compared with the DNA. TRBV21-1 is a recognized pseudogene. The CDR3 covers 17 residues. In DNA, the CDR3 is TGTGCCAGCAGCAAAATTGACCGTACTACGAACACCGGGGAGCTGTTTTTT. Its protein product is CASSKIDRTTNTGELFF.

The chain recombines TRBV4-1 with TRBJ2-1; possible D gene TRBD2, 6 bases. CDR3 length: 16 amino acids. The germline CDR1 and CDR2 sequences are MGHRA and YSYEKL. V was trimmed by 1 base and J by 0 bases, leaving 10 bases between them. The CDR3 reads CASSQGRGSSYNEQFF. Here the CDR3 DNA reads TGCGCCAGCAGCCAAGGGAGGGGCAGCTCCTACAATGAGCAGTTCTTC.

The chain links TRBV18 to TRBJ1-6, with no clear D. CDR3 length: 16 amino acids. The V end was cut by 6 bases, the J end by 0 bases, with 12 bases between. Germline V CDR1 and CDR2: KGHSH, LQKENI. The CDR3: CASSPALGSYNSPLHF. In DNA form, the CDR3 reads TGTGCCAGCTCTCCCGCCCTCGGCTCCTATAATTCACCCCTCCACTTT.

The gene calls are TRBV6-1 and TRBJ2-3; 11 bases match TRBD2. The V segment lost 6 bases and the J segment 4 bases; nucleotides outside the gene matches: 6. CDR1 and CDR2 from the germline V gene are MNHNS and SASEGT. The CDR3 spans 15 residues. In DNA form, the CDR3 reads TGTGCCAGCAGCGTACTAGCGGGAGTTGCAGATACGCAGTATTTT. It encodes CASSVLAGVADTQYF.

V is TRBV19 and J is TRBJ2-7, with 11 nucleotides matching TRBD1. Germline V gene sequence: CDR1 LNHDA, CDR2 SQIVND (reference sequence). The trim removed 5 bases at V and 6 bases at J, leaving 6 bases unmatched. CDR3 size: 14 residues. CDR3 region: CASSPRTGGVEQYF. The DNA of the CDR3 is TGTGCCAGTAGTCCTAGGACAGGGGGCGTCGAGCAGTACTTC. Complete variable domain (other parts from reference TRBV19 and TRBJ2-7): DGGITQSPKYLFRKEGQNVTLSCEQNLNHDAMYWYRQDPGQGLRLIYYSQIVNDFQKGDIAEGYSVSREKKESFPLTVTSAQKNPTAFYLCASSPRTGGVEQYFGPGTRLTVT.

The chain employs TRBV6-5 and TRBJ1-4; 7 bases are shared with TRBD1. The V gene's germline CDR1 is MNHEY and CDR2 SVGAGI. The CDR3 length is 15 residues. V dropped 7 bases and J dropped 8; count of bases not matched to a gene: 13. CDR3 residues: CASTRGTALGEKLFF. The CDR3 DNA reads as TGTGCCAGCACCCGAGGGACAGCCTTGGGAGAAAAACTGTTTTTT.

This chain uses TRBV5-1 with TRBJ2-7; D might be TRBD1 (5 bases). V was pared by 4 bases and J by 4 bases, with 21 bases between. Germline V gene lookup returns CDR1 SGHRS and CDR2 YFSETQ. This CDR3 is built from 16 residues. CDR3 sequence reads: CASSPGAVRTRYEQYF. The CDR3 nucleotides are TGCGCCAGCAGCCCAGGCGCCGTCCGGACACGGTACGAGCAGTACTTC.

The rearrangement links TRBV4-1 to TRBJ1-6; 7 nucleotides align to TRBD1. The junction had 2 bases not matched to a gene; V was cut back by 0 bases and J by 3 bases. The V gene's germline CDR1 is MGHRA and CDR2 YSYEKL. This CDR3 region has 16 residues. CDR3 sequence (DNA): TGCGCCAGCAGCCAAGAAGGGGACAGCTATAATTCACCCCTCCACTTT. Translated: CASSQEGDSYNSPLHF.

At least ten counts were recorded for this clone. The chain couples TRBV18 to TRBJ2-7; D is ambiguous. The CDR3 totals 14 residues. The germline gives CDR1 KGHSH, CDR2 LQKENI. Deletions cut 4 bases from V and 0 bases from J, with 10 bases between. The chain's CDR3 is CASSRPGPSYEQYF. In nucleotides, the CDR3 is TGTGCCAGCTCACGTCCGGGTCCCTCCTACGAGCAGTACTTC. Together with reference TRBV18 and TRBJ2-7, the CDR3 gives the full variable domain: NAGVMQNPRHLVRRRGQEARLRCSPMKGHSHVYWYRQLPEEGLKFMVYLQKENIIDESGMPKERFSAEFPKEGPSILRIQQVVRGDSAAYFCASSRPGPSYEQYFGPGTRLTVT.

This sequence joins TRBV6-6 and TRBJ2-1; 7 positions match TRBD2. The CDR3 is made up of 17 amino acids. Germline V CDR1 and CDR2: MNHNY, SVGAGI (reference sequence). J gave up 2 bases and V 5 bases, and 12 bases lay outside the gene matches. This CDR3 reads CASSPFDPGLPYNEQFF. CDR3 nucleotides: TGTGCCAGCAGTCCCTTCGACCCGGGACTACCCTACAATGAGCAGTTCTTC.

V usage is TRBV9 and J usage is TRBJ2-5; 7 bases line up with TRBD1. This CDR3 spans 15 amino acids. Germline loops: CDR1 SGDLS, CDR2 YYNGEE. Trimming removed 0 bases from V and 5 bases from J; junction bases left unmatched: 7. CDR3 DNA: TGTGCCAGCAGCGTAGCTACGCAGGGGGTGGAGACCCAGTACTTC. Translation: CASSVATQGVETQYF.

This clone has only a few counts. The J gene is TRBJ2-7, the V gene TRBV29-1; D gene unclear. CDR1 is SQVTM, CDR2 ANQGSEA, per germline. This CDR3 has 11 amino acids. V lost 5 bases to trimming and J lost 2 bases, with 7 bases between them. CDR3 DNA sequence: TGCAGCGTTCTCGGTGCCTACGAGCAGTACTTC. Its translation is CSVLGAYEQYF.

Only one count was recorded for this clone. This chain joins TRBV5-1 and TRBJ1-2; maybe TRBD1 (5 bases). This CDR3 region has 12 residues. Germline CDR1 SGHRS, CDR2 YFSETQ. Trimming took 7 bases from V and 8 from J, leaving 15 bases between them. In nucleotides, the CDR3 is TGCGCCAGCGCCACGGGGGTTTACGGCTACACCTTC. This translates into CASATGVYGYTF.